The 16 T cell receptor beta chains presented below share a single source sample, sequenced in a study of a mutant IDH1 vaccine in newly diagnosed glioma. Data came from immunoSEQ multiplex PCR; TCRdb stores just in-frame clones and leaves some out. Among around 88,000 clones listed, around 77% were seen once. As for time point: baseline, week 1 (first vaccination visit). Treatment in this sample: pre-vaccination baseline after standard-of-care therapy. Material: PBMCs, obtained from a glioma patient treated with radiotherapy, temozolomide or both. Source of these receptors: a man in his forties with glioma.

The chain has TRBV7-6 and TRBJ1-5; D is perhaps TRBD1 (5 bases). Trimming took off 1 base at V and 5 bases at J, with 12 bases between the two ends. This CDR3 comprises 15 residues. From germline, CDR1 is SGHVS and CDR2 FNYEAQ. CDR3 coding DNA: TGTGCCAGCAGCTTAGGTCCAGGGACCCATCAGCCCCAGCATTTT. Amino acid sequence: CASSLGPGTHQPQHF.

This clone was counted a few times. This sequence joins TRBV30 and TRBJ1-6; no clear D. There are 13 residues in the CDR3. Trimming cost V 4 bases and J 7 bases, with 11 bases left between them. Germline assignment: CDR1 GTSNPN and CDR2 SVGIG (reference sequence). Here the CDR3 DNA reads TGTGCCTGGATGTCGGAGACCAATTCACCCCTCCACTTT. This encodes CAWMSETNSPLHF. Full variable domain (remainder filled in from reference TRBV30 and TRBJ1-6): SQTIHQWPATLVQPVGSPLSLECTVEGTSNPNLYWYRQAAGRGLQLLFYSVGIGQISSEVPQNLSASRPQDRQFILSSKKLLLSDSGFYLCAWMSETNSPLHFGNGTRLTVT.

The chain recombines TRBV7-9 with TRBJ2-2; TRBD1 might be the D (5 bases). The CDR3 sequence is 17 residues long. Germline V CDR1 and CDR2: SEHNR, FQNEAQ (reference sequence). Trimming took 4 bases from V and 5 from J, leaving 20 bases between them. CDR3 protein: CASSSPTQGPETGELFF. The CDR3 nucleotides read TGTGCCAGCAGCTCGCCCACCCAGGGTCCGGAAACCGGGGAGCTGTTTTTT.

The chain couples TRBV2 to TRBJ2-7; 9 bases are shared with TRBD1. Trimming took 6 bases from V and 7 from J; bases not matched to a gene: 7. This CDR3 is built from 13 residues. The germline V gene has CDR1 SNHLY and CDR2 FYNNEI. CDR3 region: CASRQGAGGEQYF. The CDR3 coding sequence is TGTGCCAGCAGACAGGGGGCAGGTGGGGAGCAGTACTTC.

Here the CDR3 reads CASKFGRASNQPQHF. Here the CDR3 DNA reads TGTGCCAGCAAGTTTGGCAGGGCGAGCAATCAGCCCCAGCATTTT. The gene calls are TRBV28 and TRBJ1-5; a possible D gene is TRBD1 (5 bases). The CDR3 extends over 15 amino acids. Deletions cut 7 bases from V and 1 base from J, with 14 bases between. Germline CDR1 and CDR2: MDHEN and SYDVKM.

This clone was counted a single time. The CDR3 DNA is TGCAGCGTTGAAGATCGGGGTGATTCCTACAATGAGCAGTTCTTC. Translating gives CSVEDRGDSYNEQFF. The chain couples TRBV29-1 to TRBJ2-1; possible D gene TRBD2, 5 bases. Germline V gene lookup returns CDR1 SQVTM and CDR2 ANQGSEA. The length of the CDR3 is 15 residues. V shed 0 bases and J shed 1 base, with 10 bases lying between them.

This chain connects TRBV5-5 to TRBJ1-1; D is unclear. This CDR3 is built from 12 residues. Per the germline V gene, CDR1 is SGHKS and CDR2 is YYEKEE (reference sequence). Trimming removed 2 bases from V and 3 bases from J, with 5 bases in between. The CDR3 coding sequence is TGTGCCAGCAGCTTTGGCTACACTGAAGCTTTCTTT. Protein sequence: CASSFGYTEAFF.

The CDR3: CASSLVRGRDEQYF. In DNA form, the CDR3 reads TGTGCCAGCAGCTTAGTTCGCGGGAGGGACGAGCAGTACTTC. V usage is TRBV7-2 and J usage is TRBJ2-7; 9 bases fit TRBD2. The length of the CDR3 is 14 residues. Germline V gene lookup returns CDR1 SGHTA and CDR2 FQGNSA. Trimming removed 1 base from V and 5 bases from J; junction bases left unmatched: 3.

V gene TRBV2 combines with J gene TRBJ1-2; 7 bases align to TRBD1. V gave up 6 bases and J gave up 2 bases; unmatched junction bases: 3. The V gene's germline CDR1 is SNHLY and CDR2 FYNNEI. CDR3 length: 13 residues. The CDR3 DNA reads as TGTGCCAGCAGCCGGGACAGCAACTATGGCTACACCTTC. Translating gives CASSRDSNYGYTF.

The rearrangement joins TRBV5-6 to TRBJ2-7; D perhaps matches TRBD2 (6 bases). The CDR3 runs to 16 residues. V was clipped by 6 bases and J by 0 bases, with 19 bases between them. Germline lookup yields CDR1 SGHDT and CDR2 YYEEEE. The CDR3 DNA is TGTGCCAGCACCAGATCCGGAGGGCCTAGCTCCTACGAGCAGTACTTC. As protein: CASTRSGGPSSYEQYF.

CDR3 nucleotides: TGTGCCTGGGGGAGGGCAGGCACAGATACGCAGTATTTT. Translated: CAWGRAGTDTQYF. The chain couples TRBV28 to TRBJ2-3; TRBD2 matches at 7 bases. Germline V gene lookup returns CDR1 MDHEN and CDR2 SYDVKM. Germline trimming cut 11 bases from V and 1 base from J; bases unmatched to any gene: 6. This CDR3 spans 13 amino acids.

The genes are TRBV7-2 and TRBJ1-3, with no clear D. V dropped 6 bases and J dropped 0 bases, with 15 bases sitting between them. The V gene's germline CDR1 is SGHTA and CDR2 FQGNSA. The CDR3 totals 16 residues. CDR3 residues: CASSPRENHSGNTIYF. Written as DNA, the CDR3 is TGTGCCAGCAGTCCTAGGGAGAACCACTCTGGAAACACCATATATTTT.

V gene TRBV11-3 combines with J gene TRBJ2-2; TRBD1 matches at 11 bases. CDR1 and CDR2 from the germline V gene are SGHNT and YENEEA. V shed 5 bases, J shed 8 bases, and the junction held 4 bases outside the gene matches. This CDR3 has 14 residues. The CDR3 region is CASSEGTGGGELFF. CDR3 nucleotide sequence: TGTGCCAGCAGCGAAGGGACAGGGGGAGGGGAGCTGTTTTTT.

The V call is TRBV4-2, the J call TRBJ1-2, with a weak D call TRBD1 (5 bases). This CDR3 region has 15 residues. V was clipped by 1 base and J by 2 bases, with 11 bases between them. Germline assignment: CDR1 LGHNA and CDR2 YNFKEQ. The CDR3, as DNA: TGTGCCAGCAGCCAAGTGGGCGGGGGGAACTATGGCTACACCTTC. Protein product: CASSQVGGGNYGYTF.

The chain couples TRBV6-5 to TRBJ1-5; no firm D call. Looked up from germline, CDR1 is MNHEY and CDR2 is SVGAGI. The germline V and J ends were trimmed by 6 bases and 0 bases, with 9 bases remaining between them. This CDR3 contains 14 residues. The CDR3 DNA reads TGTGCCAGCAGAGACGGAAATAGCAATCAGCCCCAGCATTTT. It yields the protein CASRDGNSNQPQHF.

The chain is built from TRBV5-1 and TRBJ1-1, with 7 bases matching TRBD1. The germline gives CDR1 SGHRS, CDR2 YFSETQ. Germline trimming cut 3 bases from V and 5 bases from J; bases unmatched to any gene: 4. The CDR3 runs to 13 residues. The CDR3 DNA reads as TGCGCCAGCAGCTGGACAGGACTAACTGAAGCTTTCTTT. Translated, it gives CASSWTGLTEAFF.